This TCR beta chain was captured in a study of shared clonotypes between healthy human individuals. Positive CCR7 selection of CD45RO-negative cells yielded the naive CD8 cells, and terminally differentiated effector memory CD45RA+ cells were excluded. This CDR3 comprises 17 residues. Germline CDR1 reads SGHVS; CDR2 reads FQNEAQ. With V trimmed by 1 base and J by 4 bases, 11 bases remained unmatched. This clone occurred a few times. The antigen is not known. How the authors handled the data: Junction-only sequences without quality scores were provided by ImmunoSEQ, so filtering was different. Data came from immunoSEQ multiplex PCR; TCRdb stores just in-frame clones and leaves some out. For V, J and clone size, that table is used; D and trimming come from the DNA. The sample consists of about 820,000 clones, nearly 95% of them appearing once. Study results and limitations: Compared with clonotypes that all four donors shared, non-shared clonotypes had lower generation probabilities.

The specimen was naive CD8+ T cells sorted from blood. The clonotype comes from a man aged 25 to 40 in good health. The V call is TRBV7-8, the J call TRBJ2-3, with TRBD2 identical over 7 bases. Here the CDR3 DNA reads TGTGCCAGCAGCTTAGTAGGGCGGGAGATAGCCGCAGATACGCAGTATTTT. Protein: CASSLVGREIAADTQYF.